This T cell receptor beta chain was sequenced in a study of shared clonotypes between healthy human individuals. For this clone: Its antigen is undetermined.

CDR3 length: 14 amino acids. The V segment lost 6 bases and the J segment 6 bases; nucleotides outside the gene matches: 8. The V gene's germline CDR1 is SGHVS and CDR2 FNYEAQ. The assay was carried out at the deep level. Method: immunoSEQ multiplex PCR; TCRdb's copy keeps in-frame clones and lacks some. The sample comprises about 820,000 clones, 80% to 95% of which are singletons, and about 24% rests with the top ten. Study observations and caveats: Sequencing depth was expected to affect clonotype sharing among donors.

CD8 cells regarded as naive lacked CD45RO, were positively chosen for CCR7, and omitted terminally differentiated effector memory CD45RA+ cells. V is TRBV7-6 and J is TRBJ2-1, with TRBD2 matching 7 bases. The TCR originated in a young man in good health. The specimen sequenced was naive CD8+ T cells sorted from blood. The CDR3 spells CASSLLAEANEQFF. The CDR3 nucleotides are TGTGCCAGCAGTTTGCTAGCGGAAGCCAATGAGCAGTTCTTC.